This TCR beta chain was retrieved from a study of cytomegalovirus exposure and HLA in healthy donors. Study-wide context: Unique TCR beta sequences numbering about 100 million came from around 180 million T cells in an earlier analysis.

Findings and caveats of the study: Later analysis revealed greater clonal expansion in HLA-associated TCR beta chains than in equally common others. TCR beta V segments were, for the most part, productive about 87% or about 30% of the time in an earlier analysis. V- and J-gene trimming in TCR beta was tied to a missense DCLRE1C variant by an analysis performed later.

For this clone: What it recognizes is unknown.

The PCR made use of 60 Vbeta and 13 Jbeta primers. Generated by immunoSEQ multiplex PCR, the TCRdb table keeps only in-frame clones and is missing some. Here the sample spans approximately 120,000 clones, over 60% being singletons. Germline lookup yields CDR1 SGHDT and CDR2 YYEEEE. The length of the CDR3 is 13 residues. V was shortened by 4 bases and J by 8 bases, with 13 bases between the two germline ends. The sequence was collected from a middle-aged woman in good health and CMV-seronegative. The sequenced sample was PBMCs. The V call is TRBV5-6, the J call TRBJ2-1; D is possibly TRBD1 (6 bases). This CDR3 reads CASSPQGFYEQFF. The CDR3 DNA sequence: TGTGCCAGCAGCCCACAGGGTTTCTATGAGCAGTTCTTC.